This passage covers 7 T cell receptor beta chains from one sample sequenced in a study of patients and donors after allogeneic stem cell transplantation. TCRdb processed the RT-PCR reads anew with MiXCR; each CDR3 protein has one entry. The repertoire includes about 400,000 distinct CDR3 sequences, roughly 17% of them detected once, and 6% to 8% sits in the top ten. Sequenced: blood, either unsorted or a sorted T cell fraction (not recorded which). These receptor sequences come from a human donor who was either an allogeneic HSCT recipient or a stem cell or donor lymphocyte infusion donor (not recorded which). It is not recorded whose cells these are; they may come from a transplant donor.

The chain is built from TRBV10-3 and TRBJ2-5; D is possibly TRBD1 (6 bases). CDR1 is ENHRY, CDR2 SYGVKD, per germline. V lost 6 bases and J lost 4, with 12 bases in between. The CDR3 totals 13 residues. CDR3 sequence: CAISRGVGETQYF. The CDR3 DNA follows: TGTGCCATCAGCAGGGGTGTGGGAGAGACCCAGTACTTC.

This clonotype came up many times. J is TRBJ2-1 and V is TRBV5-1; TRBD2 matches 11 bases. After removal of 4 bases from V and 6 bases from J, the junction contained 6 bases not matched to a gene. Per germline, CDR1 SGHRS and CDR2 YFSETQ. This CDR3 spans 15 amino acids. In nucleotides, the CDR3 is TGCGCCAGCAGCGTAAATAGCGGGGGGGGCAATGAGCAGTTCTTC. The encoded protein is CASSVNSGGGNEQFF.

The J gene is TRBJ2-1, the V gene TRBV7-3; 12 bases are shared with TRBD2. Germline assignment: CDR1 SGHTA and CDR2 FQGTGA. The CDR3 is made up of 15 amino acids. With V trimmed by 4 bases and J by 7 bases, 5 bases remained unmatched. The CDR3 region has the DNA TGTGCCAGCAGCTGGACTAGCGGGATGGCAAATGAGCAGTTCTTC. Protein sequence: CASSWTSGMANEQFF.

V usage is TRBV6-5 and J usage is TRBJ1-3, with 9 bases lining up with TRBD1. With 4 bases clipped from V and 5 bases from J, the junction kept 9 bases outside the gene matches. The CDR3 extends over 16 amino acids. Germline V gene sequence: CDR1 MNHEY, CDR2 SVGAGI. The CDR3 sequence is CASSSSGQGGRNTIYF. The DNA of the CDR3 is TGTGCCAGCAGTTCCTCGGGACAGGGAGGCCGAAACACCATATATTTT.

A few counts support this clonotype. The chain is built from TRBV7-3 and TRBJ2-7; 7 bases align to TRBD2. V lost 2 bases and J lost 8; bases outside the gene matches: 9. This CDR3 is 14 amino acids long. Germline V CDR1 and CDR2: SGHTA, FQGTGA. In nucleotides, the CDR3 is TGTGCCAGCAGCTTATCTGCGACTAGCCCCAAGCAGTACTTC. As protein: CASSLSATSPKQYF.

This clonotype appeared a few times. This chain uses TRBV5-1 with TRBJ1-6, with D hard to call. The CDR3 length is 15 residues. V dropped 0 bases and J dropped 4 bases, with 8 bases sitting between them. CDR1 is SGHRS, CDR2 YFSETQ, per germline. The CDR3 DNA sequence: TGCGCCAGCAGCTTGGCCTCAGAATATAATTCACCCCTCCACTTT. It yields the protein CASSLASEYNSPLHF. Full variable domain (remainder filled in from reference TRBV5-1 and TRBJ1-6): KAGVTQTPRYLIKTRGQQVTLSCSPISGHRSVSWYQQTPGQGLQFLFEYFSETQRNKGNFPGRFSGRQFSNSRSEMNVSTLELGDSALYLCASSLASEYNSPLHFGNGTRLTVT.

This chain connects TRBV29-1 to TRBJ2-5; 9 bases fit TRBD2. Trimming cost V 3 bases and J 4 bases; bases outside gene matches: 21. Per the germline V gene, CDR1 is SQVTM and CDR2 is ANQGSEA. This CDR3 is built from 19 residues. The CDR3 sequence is CSVDALPTSGFASGETQYF. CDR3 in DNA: TGCAGCGTTGACGCGCTCCCGACTAGCGGTTTTGCCTCGGGAGAGACCCAGTACTTC.